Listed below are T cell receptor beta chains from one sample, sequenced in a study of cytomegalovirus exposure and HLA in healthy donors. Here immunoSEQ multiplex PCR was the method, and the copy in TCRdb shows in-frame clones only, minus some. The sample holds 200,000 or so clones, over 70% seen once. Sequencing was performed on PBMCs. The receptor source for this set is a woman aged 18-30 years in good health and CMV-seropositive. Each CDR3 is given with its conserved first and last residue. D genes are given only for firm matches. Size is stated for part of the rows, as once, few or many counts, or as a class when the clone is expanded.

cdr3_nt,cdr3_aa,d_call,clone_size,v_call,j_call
TGTGCCAGCAGTCTATTCGGGGATCAGCCCCAGCATTTT,CASSLFGDQPQHF,.,few,TRBV5-4,TRBJ1-5
TGTGCCCAAGAGGTAAGCGGGGAGCTGTTTTTT,CAQEVSGELFF,.,.,TRBV14,TRBJ2-2
TGCGCCAGCAGCTTGGGTTCCTCCAGGTCGTACGAGCAGTACTTC,CASSLGSSRSYEQYF,.,few,TRBV5-1,TRBJ2-7
TGTGCCAGCAGCTCCACCGGGACTGGCGGAAAAACAGATACGCAGTATTTT,CASSSTGTGGKTDTQYF,.,.,TRBV11-2,TRBJ2-3
TGTGCCATCAGCCCCGAGGGTGTCGGAAACACCATATATTTT,CAISPEGVGNTIYF,.,.,TRBV10-3,TRBJ1-3
TGTGCCAGCAGGGAGTACCAAGAGACCCAGTACTTC,CASREYQETQYF,.,.,TRBV2,TRBJ2-5
TGTGCCAGCAGCTTGGGGCAGGGTGTTAATTCACCCCTCCACTTT,CASSLGQGVNSPLHF,.,.,TRBV5-4,TRBJ1-6
TGTGCCAGTGGACAGGGGGCGAGGGGAGCTTTCTTT,CASGQGARGAFF,TRBD1,.,TRBV7-9,TRBJ1-1
TGTGCCAGTATGCTCCAGATGGGCAGGGCGGCCGGGGAGCTGTTTTTT,CASMLQMGRAAGELFF,.,.,TRBV19,TRBJ2-2
TGTGCCAGCAGCCTACAGGGCCTCAATCACGAGCAGTACTTC,CASSLQGLNHEQYF,.,.,TRBV11-2,TRBJ2-7
TGCGCCAGCAGCCCAGAGATCAGCGGAGGGGCGCATTCACCCCTCCACTTT,CASSPEISGGAHSPLHF,.,few,TRBV4-1,TRBJ1-6
TGTGCCAGCACTGCGGGACGGAACACTGAAGCTTTCTTT,CASTAGRNTEAFF,.,.,TRBV7-2,TRBJ1-1
TGTGCCAGCAGCGCATTAGACAGGGGGTATGGCTACACCTTC,CASSALDRGYGYTF,TRBD1,.,TRBV5-6,TRBJ1-2
TGTGCCAGCAGGGCCCACTATGGCTACACCTTC,CASRAHYGYTF,.,few,TRBV9,TRBJ1-2
TGTGCCAGCAGCCAACGGGACAGGGGGACTGAAGCTTTCTTT,CASSQRDRGTEAFF,TRBD1,.,TRBV7-9,TRBJ1-1
TGCGCCAGCAGCTTGGTCCTAGCGGCAGGTATGGATACGCAGTATTTT,CASSLVLAAGMDTQYF,TRBD2,.,TRBV5-1,TRBJ2-3
TGTGCCAGCAGCTTGGAATCAGGCATTAGTAGCTACACCTTC,CASSLESGISSYTF,.,once,TRBV5-6,TRBJ1-2
TGTGCCAGCAGCTACCAAACTTCGAATCAGTTCTTC,CASSYQTSNQFF,.,.,TRBV13,TRBJ2-1
TGTGCCAGCAGTACTTTAAGCGGGGGCGGCTACGAGCAGTACTTC,CASSTLSGGGYEQYF,TRBD2,.,TRBV27,TRBJ2-7
TGTGCCAGCAGCTTCGGACTAGCTTTGAGATCTACGCAGTATTTT,CASSFGLALRSTQYF,TRBD2,once,TRBV11-2,TRBJ2-3
TGTGCCAGCAGCACAAGAGGGACTAGCGAGGCAGGGAGCTACGAGCAGTACTTC,CASSTRGTSEAGSYEQYF,TRBD2,once,TRBV7-2,TRBJ2-7
TGTGCCAGCAGTCCCGGACAGACCAATCAGCCCCAGCATTTT,CASSPGQTNQPQHF,.,few,TRBV6-5,TRBJ1-5
TGTGCCAGCAGTGATCAGGGCAGGATTAATTCACCCCTCCACTTT,CASSDQGRINSPLHF,.,.,TRBV2,TRBJ1-6
TGTGCCAGCAGCTTATATAGAGCGGGGGTGGCAGATACGCAGTATTTT,CASSLYRAGVADTQYF,TRBD2,.,TRBV7-8,TRBJ2-3
TGTGCCAGCAGCGGACGGACTAGCGGGGGGCCCGAGCAGTACTTC,CASSGRTSGGPEQYF,TRBD2,.,TRBV5-4,TRBJ2-7